This TCR beta chain was observed in a study of cytomegalovirus exposure and HLA in healthy donors (dated by TCRdb to 2016 to 2017). About the full investigation: According to an earlier analysis of around 600 of the donors, about 180 million T cells yielded 90 million to 140 million unique TCR beta sequences and approximately 300 Gb of sequence data. High-throughput TCR immunosequencing, statistical association of individual TCRs with disease status, and machine learning were combined to predict cytomegalovirus infection status. Because of strong linkage in the cohort, five DR-DQ haplotypes were treated as single units for association and clustering. Rather than drawing on any new phenotypic data, the later analysis identified candidate immune exposures from TCR beta sequences and the way those sequences occurred across donors. Genome-wide SNP genotypes for about 65% of the roughly 700 donors were used in a later genetic analysis, which treated that subset as a discovery cohort. In a later analysis, previously published TCR beta repertoires from 600 to 850 donors were re-analyzed and high-resolution HLA genotyping was added so that TCR occurrence patterns could be studied. A separate validation cohort of about 110 different subjects was used in addition to the approximately 610-subject first cohort. The study used immunosequencing to profile the T cell repertoires of several hundred subjects and linked those repertoires to cytomegalovirus serostatus. Donor age, sex, ethnicity and CMV serostatus were compiled together with the repertoire data. Every discovery cohort repertoire had been produced on one sequencing platform. HLA typing included class I and class II loci at four-digit resolution. Of the roughly 410 genotyped donors, 75% to 85% were placed in the genetic ancestry cluster associated with self-reported Caucasian donors. An early release covering approximately 600 HLA-typed donors comprised 250 to 350 gigabases of sequencing data and around 85 million unique TCR sequences. An earlier analysis of approximately 640 of the donors applied high-throughput TCR beta sequencing to assess whether each TCR beta V gene segment acted as functional or pseudogenic. The study was designed to test whether signatures of past pathogen exposure could be identified by cataloging public T cell receptors. The number of typed donors differed by locus: about 629-630 for A, B, C, DRB1 and DQB1; 522 for DQA1; some 610 for DPA1; and around 470 for DPB1. Across 398 genotyped donors of the cohort, an average of approximately 240,000 unique TCR beta nucleotide sequences per donor were sequenced, and roughly 20% of those sequences were non-productive.

The cohort consisted of some 670 healthy bone marrow donors. At the time of sampling, every cohort member was nominally healthy, though immune exposures that went unrecorded were likely present. The donor tested CMV seronegative, placing the donor among the approximately 400 seronegative members of the cohort. A peripheral blood sample was provided by each donor, and peripheral blood mononuclear cells were used for TCR beta sequencing. The Qiagen DNeasy Blood Extraction Kit was used to extract genomic DNA from the blood cell samples. Library generation was performed with the immunoSEQ multiplex PCR assay. The multiplex PCR relied on a mix of 60 forward primers for TCR Vbeta segments and 13 reverse primers for TCR Jbeta segments. The CDR3 region of rearranged TCR beta genes was amplified from genomic DNA with a multiplex PCR assay. The Illumina HiSeq System was used to sequence the amplified TCR beta libraries as 87-base-pair reads. As for the authors' bioinformatics: Across the 600 to 700 repertoires, a later analysis counted roughly 84 million unique TCR beta chains, approximately 10 million of which were shared by at least two donors. To remove PCR and sequencing errors, raw reads were error-corrected and collapsed into unique sequences using a nearest-neighbor algorithm that merged closely related sequences. Alignment of CDR3 sequences to IMGT reference sequences was used to assign V, D and J gene segments. For a sequence to be retained, a match of at least six nucleotides was required to both a V gene segment and a J gene segment. Rearrangements were called productive when the CDR3 lacked stop codons and stayed in frame with V and J; all others were non-productive. CDR3 was defined by IMGT convention, running from the second conserved V-encoded cysteine to the conserved J-encoded phenylalanine. In an earlier analysis of more than 550 of the donors, sequences lacking an unambiguous match to a single V gene segment were excluded. An earlier analysis of a few hundred of the donors called V segments functional above 56.7% productive rearrangements and segregating when the between-donor standard deviation exceeded 5%. A statistical classification framework was built for diagnosing cytomegalovirus status from the catalog of TCR beta chain sequences. In a later analysis, TCR nucleotide sequences were compared against IMGT/GENE-DB human TR gene sequences so that V and J genes could be assigned. Using the TCRdist pipeline, a later analysis assigned CDR3 sequences along with most-parsimonious VDJ recombination scenarios. In a later analysis, every TCR beta chain was defined by the combination of its CDR3 amino acid sequence and its V-gene family, and reads without a unique V-gene family were dropped. A later analysis removed several hundred highly shared, low-generation-probability nucleotide sequences to deal with suspected cross-contamination and a sequencing artifact. For each public chain, a later analysis derived a clonal expansion index from normalized ranks of inferred template counts within each repertoire. Generation probabilities in a later analysis came from a VDJ recombination model fitted to out-of-frame rearrangements, and those results were checked against IGoR. Hypergeometric tests were used in a later analysis to score TCR-TCR, TCR-HLA and TCR-CMV co-occurrence, with a repertoire-size bias correction applied to the TCR pairs. To estimate false discovery rates, a later analysis permuted the HLA or CMV assignments 20 times. In a later analysis, co-occurring TCRs were grouped with DBSCAN, and TCRdist sequence similarity was added when clustering was performed within HLA-allele-positive subsets. For co-occurrence clustering, repertoires with fewer than 30,000 or more than 120,000 public chains were excluded, along with roughly five repertoires with anomalous nucleotide sharing. TCRdb stores this immuneACCESS table with in-frame sequences only. Part of the clones is absent; in the studies checked, under half of the shortfall reflects unresolved V genes, and no reason is known for the rest. V, J and clone size were drawn from that table, and D and trimming were deduced from the DNA. Within this sample are 110,000 or so clones, with roughly 15% of them counted one time only. The ten largest clones capture 0.83% of the sample.

Study-wide findings and limitations: Because HLA typing was missing for some donors at each locus, association tests included only the typed subset. Some IMGT-functional V segments, including TRBV6-2 and TRBV6-3, could not be distinguished by the 87-base-pair reads and were therefore excluded. Some 16 rarely observed V segments, including chromosome 9 orphons, were excluded from the earlier analysis of approximately 500 of the donors because counts were too low. An earlier analysis of several hundred of the donors showed that most TCR beta V segments appeared in productive rearrangements either about 87% or about 30% of the time, which broadly matched IMGT annotations. The classifier was reported to diagnose cytomegalovirus status with high specificity and sensitivity in both the original and validation cohorts. Several of the top co-occurrence clusters appeared to be linked to parvovirus B19, influenza, CMV and Epstein-Barr virus, according to a later analysis. A total of some 180 TCR beta chains were listed by the study as associated with cytomegalovirus. While some public TCRs were present in many individuals, most TCR sequences turned up only very rarely across donors. Specific HLA alleles were associated with 15,000 to 20,000 TCR beta sequences at a false discovery rate of 0.05 in a later analysis. Immune exposure information for the cohort was limited to CMV serostatus. A later genetic analysis reported fewer N-insertions in productive TCRs among donors in an Asian-associated ancestry cluster than the roughly 670-donor mean. A later analysis found that TCR association rates varied across HLA loci, with DRB1 alleles showing the most associated TCRs and HLA-C alleles the fewest. In vitro tests confirmed that a few of the cytomegalovirus-associated TCR beta chains recognize cytomegalovirus antigens. In a later genetic analysis, a missense DCLRE1C variant was associated with V-gene and J-gene trimming of TCR beta chains, and the association was replicated in an independent cohort. Roughly uniform sequencing depth across donors was assumed in presence/absence analyses, although this assumption may not hold. Linkage disequilibrium might explain the correlated functional status among segregating V segments, but an unknown experimental factor could not be excluded. This cohort had only TCR beta chains sequenced, and the lack of alpha or paired-chain data limited which features could be detected. In a later analysis, HLA-associated TCR beta chains were found to be more clonally expanded and to have lower generation probabilities than equally common non-associated chains. A group of highly shared sequence variants was considered likely to be a technical artifact of the sequencing pipeline. A further reported finding was that TCR beta sequences accurately predicted the HLA-A and HLA-B alleles for most subjects in the first cohort. The authors suggested that the approach could potentially be generalized to other disease states and immunological phenotypes. Assigning TCR associations to individual alleles was difficult when HLA alleles, especially DR and DQ, strongly co-occurred. In a later analysis, most CMV-associated TCR beta chains were found to appear HLA-restricted, with HLA associations seemingly driven largely by CMV exposure.

The germline V gene (reference sequence) provides CDR1 WNHNN and CDR2 SYGVQD. The CDR3 sequence holds 16 residues, the cysteine and phenylalanine included. Only CDR3 DNA is held: 48 bases, read in frame from base 1. V was cut back by 0 bases and J by 1 base, leaving a gap of 9 bases between them. Concerning this clone: What this receptor recognizes is not known. Per-nucleotide qualities are absent, and no much larger clonotype sits a single base away.

This sequence uses TRBV10-1 and TRBJ2-2; TRBD2 is a possible D gene, resting on 5 matching bases. The clonotype originates from a female donor in good health and CMV-seronegative. Material: PBMCs. The DNA sequence follows: TGCGCCAGCAGTGAGTCAGGCCGGGGGAACACCGGGGAGCTGTTTTTT. The encoded protein is CASSESGRGNTGELFF.